This is a list of T cell receptor beta chains from one sample in a study of regulatory T cells in long-lasting Graves disease. TCRdb called the multiplex PCR reads again in MiXCR, with one record for every CDR3 protein. The table has 420,000 or so distinct CDR3 sequences, around 17% seen once. These data also featured in a second study, about T cells in Graves' hyperthyroidism and ophthalmopathy.

The source was peripheral blood mononuclear cells (PBMCs), collected at new diagnosis, from a patient treated with antithyroid drugs. These receptors originate from a woman aged 18-29 years with Graves disease. Each CDR3 is given with its conserved first and last residue. Fields, in order: J gene, clone size, V gene, D gene, CDR3 DNA, CDR3 protein. D genes are given only for firm matches. Only part of the rows carry a size: once, few, many, or a class if the clone is expanded.

>TRBJ2-1|many|TRBV24-1|TRBD1
TGTGCCACCAGGGGACAGGCCTACAATGAGCAGTTCTTC
CATRGQAYNEQFF
>TRBJ1-3|-|TRBV6-1|-
TGTGCCAGCAAGCTGGAGGGCACCTCTGGAAACACCATATATTTT
CASKLEGTSGNTIYF
>TRBJ2-7|-|TRBV16|TRBD1
TGTGCCAGCAGCCAATCATTAACAGGGGGTGAAATCTACGAGCAGTACTTC
CASSQSLTGGEIYEQYF
>TRBJ2-1|many|TRBV20-1|-
TGCAGTGCTAGGGTAGGTTCCGGCAATGAGCAGTTCTTC
CSARVGSGNEQFF
>TRBJ2-3|-|TRBV7-7|-
TGTGCTAGCAGCCGAGCGGGCCAGACGACAGATACGCAGTATTTT
CASSRAGQTTDTQYF
>TRBJ2-2|many|TRBV11-2|TRBD2
TGTGCCAGCAGCTTAGGGACTAGCGGAACCCCGAACACCGGGGAGCTGTTTTTT
CASSLGTSGTPNTGELFF
>TRBJ2-2|few|TRBV6-1|-
TGTGCCACCACCGAGGGACGGACGAACACCGGGGAGCTGTTTTTT
CATTEGRTNTGELFF
>TRBJ2-3|many|TRBV7-2|-
TGTGCCAGCAGCTTAGCAGGGTGGGACACAGATACGCAGTATTTT
CASSLAGWDTDTQYF
>TRBJ2-4|few|TRBV5-1|-
TGCGCCAGCAGTCCTGGTAGGGGGGAGCCGGGAAACATTCAGTACTTC
CASSPGRGEPGNIQYF
>TRBJ2-3|-|TRBV6-1|TRBD2
TGTGCCAGCAGTACAAGACTAGCGGGAGGGCCGGTAGATACGCAGTATTTT
CASSTRLAGGPVDTQYF
>TRBJ2-1|many|TRBV7-8|-
TGTGCCAGCAGCTTAGGACCCCGGTACTACAATGAGCAGTTCTTC
CASSLGPRYYNEQFF
>TRBJ2-2|-|TRBV7-2|-
TGTGCCAGCAGCACCCGACAGGGGGAGCTGTTTTTT
CASSTRQGELFF
>TRBJ2-1|many|TRBV5-1|TRBD2
TGCGCCAGCAGCTTAACCCCCGGACTAGCAGATGAGCAGTTCTTC
CASSLTPGLADEQFF
>TRBJ1-3|-|TRBV15|-
TGTGCCACCAGCAGAGAGGAGGGTATAAACACCATATATTTT
CATSREEGINTIYF
>TRBJ2-7|many|TRBV24-1|TRBD1
TGTGCCACCAGTGATTTTAAGCTGACAGGGAATTCCTACGAGCAGTACTTC
CATSDFKLTGNSYEQYF
>TRBJ1-6|once|TRBV2|TRBD1
TGTGCCAGCAGTGAAGCCCAGGGGGCCTCCTATAATTCACCCCTCCACTTT
CASSEAQGASYNSPLHF
>TRBJ2-7|many|TRBV7-2|-
TGTGCCAGCACCCTATTTTACGAGCAGTACTTC
CASTLFYEQYF
>TRBJ2-2|many|TRBV28|TRBD2
TGTGCCGCGAGGTTAGCGGGGAACACCGGGGAGCTGTTTTTT
CAARLAGNTGELFF
>TRBJ2-7|many|TRBV7-8|-
TGTGCCAGCAGCTTAGCGATCAGGCCGCCCTACGAGCAGTACTTC
CASSLAIRPPYEQYF
>TRBJ2-4|many|TRBV28|TRBD2
TGTGCCAGCAGTTCTGTAGCGGAGTGGGGGGGGGCCAAAAACATTCAGTACTTC
CASSSVAEWGGAKNIQYF
>TRBJ2-1|many|TRBV5-1|-
TGCGCCAGCAGCACCATGGGTGGGAGCTCCTACAATGAGCAGTTCTTC
CASSTMGGSSYNEQFF
>TRBJ2-1|many|TRBV6-5|TRBD2
TGTGCCAGCAGTTACTCTACTAGCGGGAGTAGTGGTGAGCAGTTCTTC
CASSYSTSGSSGEQFF
>TRBJ2-7|many|TRBV30|-
TGTGCCTGGAGTCGGGACAACTCCTACGAGCAGTACTTC
CAWSRDNSYEQYF
>TRBJ2-4|many|TRBV7-9|-
TGTGCCAGCAGCCCGAGGGCAGGGGCGGGGGACATTCAGTACTTC
CASSPRAGAGDIQYF
>TRBJ1-1|-|TRBV27|-
TGTGCCAGCCATGCAGCGAACACTGAAGCTTTCTTT
CASHAANTEAFF
>TRBJ2-1|many|TRBV28|-
TGTGCCAGCAGTACCTCGGGGGATGAGCAGTTCTTC
CASSTSGDEQFF
>TRBJ2-1|many|TRBV2|-
TGTGCCAGCAGTGAAGGCGGGCCGGGTGAGCAGTTCTTC
CASSEGGPGEQFF
>TRBJ2-7|few|TRBV18|TRBD1
TGTGCCAGCTCACCACAACAGGGGAAGGGCTACGAGCAGTACTTC
CASSPQQGKGYEQYF
>TRBJ2-7|few|TRBV6-1|TRBD2
TGTGCCAGCAGTGAAGGTAGGACTAGCGGGGCCGAGCAGTACTTC
CASSEGRTSGAEQYF
>TRBJ1-2|many|TRBV12-3/TRBV12-4|-
TGTGCCAGCAGCCCCTTTGGAGGGTCTGATGGCTACACCTTC
CASSPFGGSDGYTF
>TRBJ1-5|-|TRBV19|TRBD1
TGTGCCAGTAGTATCAAGACAGGGAATAGCAATCAGCCCCAGCATTTT
CASSIKTGNSNQPQHF
>TRBJ2-6|many|TRBV6-9|-
TGTGCCAGCAGTTACTCAGCGGGTACTGGGGCCAACGTCCTGACTTTC
CASSYSAGTGANVLTF
>TRBJ2-2|few|TRBV9|TRBD2
TGTGCCAGCAGCAAGCTAGCGGCCACCGGGGAGCTGTTTTTT
CASSKLAATGELFF
>TRBJ2-5|few|TRBV7-9|TRBD1
TGTGCCAGCAGCTTACCGACAGGGGTTGGAGAGACCCAGTACTTC
CASSLPTGVGETQYF
>TRBJ2-5|-|TRBV12-3/TRBV12-4|-
TGTGCCAGCAGTCCCCGACTAGTAAGTGGGCAAGAGACCCGGTACTTC
CASSPRLVSGQETRYF
>TRBJ1-2|-|TRBV7-2|TRBD1
TGTGCCAGCAGCTTTCATTCGGACAGGGAATACAGCTCGGGGGGCTACACCTTC
CASSFHSDREYSSGGYTF
>TRBJ2-5|many|TRBV10-1|-
TGCGCCAGCAGTGAGTGGGGGCAAGAGACCCAGTACTTC
CASSEWGQETQYF
>TRBJ2-3|few|TRBV20-1|TRBD2
TGCAGTGCTAGAGATGGGGAGGATGGGAGACTAGCGGGGGGAGATACGCAGTATTTT
CSARDGEDGRLAGGDTQYF
>TRBJ2-1|many|TRBV15|-
TGTGCCACCAGCCCCATGACATTGGCGACTGCAGAGCAGTTCTTC
CATSPMTLATAEQFF
>TRBJ2-2|-|TRBV6-1|TRBD2
TGTGCCAGCAAGCCACTAGCGCGGAGAAACACCGGGGAGCTGTTTTTT
CASKPLARRNTGELFF
>TRBJ2-7|-|TRBV20-1|TRBD2
TGCAGTGCTAACTCACCTCCGGGACTAGCGGGAGTGGGCGAGCAGTACTTC
CSANSPPGLAGVGEQYF
>TRBJ2-3|many|TRBV7-2|TRBD2
TGTGCCAGCAGCCCGGCGGGACTAGCGGTTAGCACAGATACGCAGTATTTT
CASSPAGLAVSTDTQYF
>TRBJ2-7|few|TRBV19|TRBD2
TGTGCCACAAGTACTGGACTAGCGGCTGGCCTATACGAGCAGTACTTC
CATSTGLAAGLYEQYF
>TRBJ2-1|many|TRBV2|-
TGTGCCAGCAGTGAAGGCCGGGACCACAATGAGCAGTTCTTC
CASSEGRDHNEQFF
>TRBJ1-1|many|TRBV30|-
TGTGCCTGGAGCCGGCTGAACACTGAAGCTTTCTTT
CAWSRLNTEAFF
>TRBJ1-5|few|TRBV18|TRBD1
TGTGCCAGCTCACCGGCAGACAGGGGAGTTCAGCCCCAGCATTTT
CASSPADRGVQPQHF
>TRBJ1-2|many|TRBV12-3/TRBV12-4|TRBD1
TGTGCCAGCAGCCAACGGGTCAGGGGGGTAGTCTATGGCTACACCTTC
CASSQRVRGVVYGYTF
>TRBJ2-3|many|TRBV11-1|TRBD2
TGTGCCAGCAGCTTAGGCCGCGGGAGTACGACAGATACGCAGTATTTT
CASSLGRGSTTDTQYF
>TRBJ2-1|many|TRBV4-3|TRBD2
TGCGCCAGCAACCACCCACACCGCGGGAGGGCCAATGAGCAGTTCTTC
CASNHPHRGRANEQFF
>TRBJ2-5|few|TRBV9|TRBD1
TGTGCCAGCAGCCCCGGGACAGCACAAGAGACCCAGTACTTC
CASSPGTAQETQYF
>TRBJ2-7|few|TRBV6-7|TRBD2
TGTGCCAGCAGTTACTTCGGACTAGCGGAGCCCTTCTACGAGCAGTACTTC
CASSYFGLAEPFYEQYF
>TRBJ1-1|many|TRBV6-1|TRBD1
TGTGCCAGCACCGGACAGGGTGAAGCTTTCTTT
CASTGQGEAFF
>TRBJ2-3|many|TRBV11-2|-
TGTGCCAGCAGCTTAGTTGGCGGGGGCACAGATACGCAGTATTTT
CASSLVGGGTDTQYF
>TRBJ2-2|-|TRBV7-9|-
TGTGCCAACAGCTTAGGACAACCGAACACCGGGGAGCTGTTTTTT
CANSLGQPNTGELFF
>TRBJ2-7|many|TRBV5-1|-
TGCGCCAGCAGCTTGGCGGAACGACAATACGAGCAGTACTTC
CASSLAERQYEQYF
>TRBJ2-1|many|TRBV12-3/TRBV12-4|TRBD2
TGTGCCAGCAGCCAAGGAGGGAGCGGGATAAATTACAATGAGCAGTTCTTC
CASSQGGSGINYNEQFF
>TRBJ1-5|-|TRBV28|TRBD1
TGTGCCAGCAGTCTCCACAGGGGGGGCGGGAGACAGCCCCAGCATTTT
CASSLHRGGGRQPQHF
>TRBJ1-2|few|TRBV7-9|TRBD1
TGTGCCAGCACCACCGCGACAGGGGCAGCCCTCTATGGCTACACCTTC
CASTTATGAALYGYTF
>TRBJ2-5|many|TRBV7-3|-
TGTGCCAGCAGCTTAGGCGCGGAGAAAGAGACCCAGTACTTC
CASSLGAEKETQYF
>TRBJ2-1|-|TRBV7-2|-
TGTGCCAGCAGCCTCCCTGGGGGCGGGAAAAGCTCCTACAATGAGCAGTTCTTC
CASSLPGGGKSSYNEQFF